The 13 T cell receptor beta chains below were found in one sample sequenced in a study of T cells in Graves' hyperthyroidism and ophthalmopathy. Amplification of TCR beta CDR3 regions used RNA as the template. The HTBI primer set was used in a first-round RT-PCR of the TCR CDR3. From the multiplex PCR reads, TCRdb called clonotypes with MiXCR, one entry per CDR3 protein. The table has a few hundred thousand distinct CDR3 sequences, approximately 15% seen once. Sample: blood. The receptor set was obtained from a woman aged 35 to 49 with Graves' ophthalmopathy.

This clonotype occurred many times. The CDR3 spells CSAHSGNEQFF. The CDR3 bases are TGCAGTGCTCACTCTGGCAATGAGCAGTTCTTC. The J gene is TRBJ2-1, the V gene TRBV20-1; D is uncertain. V was clipped by 5 bases and J by 6 bases, with 8 bases between them. CDR1 is DFQATT and CDR2 is SNEGSKA in the germline V gene (reference sequence). The length of the CDR3 is 11 residues.

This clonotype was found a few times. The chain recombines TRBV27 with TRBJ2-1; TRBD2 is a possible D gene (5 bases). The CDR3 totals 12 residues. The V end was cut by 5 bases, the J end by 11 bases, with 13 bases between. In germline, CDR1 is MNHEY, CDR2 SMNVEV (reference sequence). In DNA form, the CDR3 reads TGTGCCAGCAGTGACTACTTAAGGAAGCAGTTCTTC. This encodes CASSDYLRKQFF.

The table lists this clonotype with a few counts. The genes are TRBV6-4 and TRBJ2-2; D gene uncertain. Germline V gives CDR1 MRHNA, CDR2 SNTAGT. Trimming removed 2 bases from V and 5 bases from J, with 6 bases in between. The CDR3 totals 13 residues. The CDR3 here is CASSDGDTGELFF. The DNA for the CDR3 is TGTGCCAGCAGTGACGGGGATACCGGGGAGCTGTTTTTT.

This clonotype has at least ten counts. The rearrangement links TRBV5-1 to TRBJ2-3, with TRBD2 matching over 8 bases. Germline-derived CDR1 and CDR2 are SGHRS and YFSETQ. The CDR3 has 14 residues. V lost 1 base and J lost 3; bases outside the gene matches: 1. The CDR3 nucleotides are TGCGCCAGCAGCTTGCAGCGGGAGACAGATACGCAGTATTTT. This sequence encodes CASSLQRETDTQYF.

The CDR3 region is CASSPRLGTTYEQYF. The DNA for the CDR3 is TGTGCCAGCAGTCCGAGACTAGGCACGACTTACGAGCAGTACTTC. The chain carries TRBV28 and TRBJ2-7; D perhaps matches TRBD2 (6 bases). The V gene's germline CDR1 is MDHEN and CDR2 SYDVKM. V gave up 5 bases and J gave up 4 bases, with 18 bases separating them. CDR3 length: 15 residues.

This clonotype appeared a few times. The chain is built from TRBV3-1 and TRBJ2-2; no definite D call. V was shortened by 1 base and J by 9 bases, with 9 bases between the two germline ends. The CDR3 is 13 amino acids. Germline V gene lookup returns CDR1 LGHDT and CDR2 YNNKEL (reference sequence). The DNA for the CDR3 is TGTGCCAGCAGCCAAGGGGTCAACCGGGAGCTGTTTTTT. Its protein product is CASSQGVNRELFF.

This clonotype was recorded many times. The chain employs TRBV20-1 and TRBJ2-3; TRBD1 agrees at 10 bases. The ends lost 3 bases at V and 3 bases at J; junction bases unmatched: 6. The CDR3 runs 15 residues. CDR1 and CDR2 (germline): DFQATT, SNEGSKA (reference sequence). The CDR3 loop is CSASIRDRGTDTQYF. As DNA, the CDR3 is TGCAGTGCTAGTATACGGGACAGGGGAACAGATACGCAGTATTTT.

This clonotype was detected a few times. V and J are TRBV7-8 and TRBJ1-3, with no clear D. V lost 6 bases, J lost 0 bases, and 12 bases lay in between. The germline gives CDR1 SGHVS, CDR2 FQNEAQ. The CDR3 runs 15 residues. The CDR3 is CASSTKTLSGNTIYF. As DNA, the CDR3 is TGTGCCAGCAGTACCAAGACACTCTCTGGAAACACCATATATTTT.

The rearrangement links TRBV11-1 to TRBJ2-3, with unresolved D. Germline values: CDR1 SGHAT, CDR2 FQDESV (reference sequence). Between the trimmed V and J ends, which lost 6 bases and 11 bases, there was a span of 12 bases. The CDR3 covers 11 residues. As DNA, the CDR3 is TGTGCCAGCAGAGGCCCAGCTGGGCAGTATTTT. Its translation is CASRGPAGQYF. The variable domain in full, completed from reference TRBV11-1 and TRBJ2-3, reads EAEVAQSPRYKITEKSQAVAFWCDPISGHATLYWYRQILGQGPELLVQFQDESVVDDSQLPKDRFSAERLKGVDSTLKIQPAELGDSAMYLCASRGPAGQYFGPGTRLTVL.

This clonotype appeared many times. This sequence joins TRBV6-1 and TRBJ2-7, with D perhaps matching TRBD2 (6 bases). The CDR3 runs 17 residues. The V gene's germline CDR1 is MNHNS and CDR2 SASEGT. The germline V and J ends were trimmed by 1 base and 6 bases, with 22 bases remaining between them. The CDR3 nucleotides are TGTGCCAGCAGTGAAGTTGGGGGGAGACTAGGCCACCGCGAGCAGTACTTC. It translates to CASSEVGGRLGHREQYF.

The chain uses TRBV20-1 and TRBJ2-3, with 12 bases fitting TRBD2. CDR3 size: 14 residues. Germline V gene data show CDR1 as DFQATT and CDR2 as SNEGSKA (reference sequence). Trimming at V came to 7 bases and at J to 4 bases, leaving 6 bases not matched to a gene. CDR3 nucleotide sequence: TGCAGTGTTCCGACTAGCGGGAGACCAGATACGCAGTATTTT. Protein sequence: CSVPTSGRPDTQYF.

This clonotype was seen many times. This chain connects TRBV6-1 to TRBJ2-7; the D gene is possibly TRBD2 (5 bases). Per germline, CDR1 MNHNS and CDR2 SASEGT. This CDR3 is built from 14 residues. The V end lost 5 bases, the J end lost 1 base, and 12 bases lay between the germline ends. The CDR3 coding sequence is TGTGCCAGCAGTTCCGTGGGAGCGTCCTACGAGCAGTACTTC. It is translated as CASSSVGASYEQYF.

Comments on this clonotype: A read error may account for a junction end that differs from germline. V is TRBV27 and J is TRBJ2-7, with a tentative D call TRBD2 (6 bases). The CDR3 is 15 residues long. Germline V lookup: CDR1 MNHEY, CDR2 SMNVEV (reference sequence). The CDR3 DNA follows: TGTGCCAGCAGCCCCAGTTGGGGGAGGTTGTACGAGCAGTGCTTC. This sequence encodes CASSPSWGRLYEQCF.